These T cell receptor beta chains were read from a single sample in a study of glioma-infiltrating T cells. TCRdb itself ran the multiplex PCR reads through MiXCR, one entry per CDR3 protein. The sample has some 100,000 distinct CDR3 sequences, less than 30% seen once. Sequences were obtained from glioma tissue, nonneoplastic brain tissue, or PBMCs (not recorded which). All receptors come from a human donor with low-grade glioma or glioblastoma, undergoing nonglioma brain surgery, or in good health (not recorded which). The CDR3 runs from the conserved cysteine through the conserved F or W. The D gene is left open where the match is weak. Part of the rows lack a size; the others show once, few, many or a class for expanded clones.

>many|TRBV7-2|.|TRBJ1-5|13
CASSLGGLGSQHF
TGTGCCAGCAGCTTAGGTGGACTGGGGTCCCAGCATTTT
>many|TRBV7-3|.|TRBJ1-1|15
CASSPLTYMNTEAFF
TGTGCCAGCAGCCCCCTGACATACATGAACACTGAAGCTTTCTTT
>many|TRBV29-1|TRBD1|TRBJ1-3|17
CSVTGDRGRISGNTIYF
TGCAGCGTGACCGGGGACAGGGGGCGTATTTCTGGAAACACCATATATTTT
>few|TRBV12-3/TRBV12-4|TRBD1|TRBJ1-3|17
CASRARGQGGSGNTIYF
TGTGCCAGCAGGGCGAGAGGACAGGGGGGATCCGGAAACACCATATATTTT
>many|TRBV6-6|.|TRBJ2-3|12
CASSYEGDTQYF
TGTGCCAGCAGTTACGAGGGAGATACGCAGTATTTT
>.|TRBV7-9|.|TRBJ1-1|13
CASSLPGTFEAFF
TGTGCCAGCAGCTTACCTGGGACCTTTGAAGCTTTCTTT
>many|TRBV15|.|TRBJ2-1|15
CATSSAQNSYNEQFF
TGTGCCACCAGCAGTGCCCAGAACTCCTACAATGAGCAGTTCTTC
>many|TRBV7-6|TRBD2|TRBJ2-7|14
CASSSSGSGYEQYF
TGTGCCAGCAGCTCTAGCGGGAGTGGCTACGAGCAGTACTTC
>few|TRBV2|TRBD1|TRBJ2-7|14
CASSRQGQYYEQYF
TGTGCCAGCAGCCGACAGGGACAGTACTACGAGCAGTACTTC
>few|TRBV19|.|TRBJ2-1|12
CASTRGINEQFF
TGTGCCAGTACCCGGGGCATCAATGAGCAGTTCTTC
>.|TRBV4-3|.|TRBJ2-1|15
CASSQEFGSYNEQFF
TGCGCCAGCAGCCAAGAATTTGGGTCCTACAATGAGCAGTTCTTC
>medium-sized|TRBV4-2|TRBD2|TRBJ2-3|19
CASSQASRTSGGDTDTQYF
TGTGCCAGCAGCCAAGCGTCGAGGACTAGCGGGGGCGACACAGATACGCAGTATTTT
>many|TRBV20-1|.|TRBJ1-1|12
CSARRGTAEAFF
TGCAGTGCTAGACGGGGTACGGCGGAAGCTTTCTTT
>many|TRBV3-1|TRBD2|TRBJ2-1|16
CASSQTAGSSYNEQFF
TGTGCCAGCAGCCAAACAGCGGGGAGCTCCTACAATGAGCAGTTCTTC
>few|TRBV7-9|TRBD2|TRBJ2-2|15
CASSAWTSGSGELFF
TGTGCCAGCAGCGCCTGGACTAGCGGGTCCGGGGAGCTGTTTTTT
>many|TRBV6-2/TRBV6-3|TRBD1|TRBJ2-6|16
CASSKTGTSGANVLTF
TGTGCCAGCAGTAAGACAGGGACCTCTGGGGCCAACGTCCTGACTTTC
>many|TRBV6-1|TRBD2|TRBJ2-7|14
CASSGTSVTYEQYF
TGTGCCAGCAGTGGGACTAGCGTTACCTACGAGCAGTACTTC
>many|TRBV4-3|TRBD2|TRBJ2-1|15
CASSLGLAGNNEQFF
TGCGCCAGCAGCCTAGGACTAGCGGGCAACAATGAGCAGTTCTTC
>many|TRBV18|.|TRBJ2-3|12
CASSSYSDTQYF
TGTGCCAGCTCATCTTACAGCGATACGCAGTATTTT
>many|TRBV6-1|.|TRBJ1-2|14
CASSLEMLGYGYTF
TGTGCCAGCAGTTTGGAGATGCTGGGCTATGGCTACACCTTC
>.|TRBV6-6|.|TRBJ1-3|17
CARSYGGSSGSGKTIYF
TGTGCCAGAAGTTACGGCGGGTCCTCGGGCTCTGGAAAAACCATATATTTT
>many|TRBV2|.|TRBJ1-2|13
CASGNSGNYGYTF
TGTGCCAGCGGTAACTCGGGAAACTATGGCTACACCTTC
>many|TRBV6-2/TRBV6-3|.|TRBJ1-2|15
CASIPSGRGGSGYTF
TGTGCCAGCATCCCAAGTGGGCGCGGCGGCTCTGGCTACACCTTC
>many|TRBV6-2/TRBV6-3|.|TRBJ2-1|12
CASSYSPNEQFF
TGTGCCAGCAGTTACTCCCCGAATGAGCAGTTCTTC
>few|TRBV7-9|TRBD2|TRBJ2-1|15
CASSKSGGPRDEQFF
TGTGCCAGCAGTAAGAGCGGGGGGCCACGAGATGAGCAGTTCTTC
>many|TRBV9|.|TRBJ2-5|13
CASSDRVRETQYF
TGTGCCAGCAGTGATCGGGTGCGAGAGACCCAGTACTTC
>many|TRBV27|.|TRBJ2-3|15
CASSTTLPYTDTQYF
TGTGCCAGCAGCACAACTCTACCCTACACAGATACGCAGTATTTT
>many|TRBV19|.|TRBJ2-4|13
CASRRAGGDIQYF
TGTGCCAGTCGAAGAGCGGGTGGCGACATTCAGTACTTC
>many|TRBV2|.|TRBJ2-5|12
CAGLRDQETQYF
TGTGCCGGCCTGAGGGACCAAGAGACCCAGTACTTC
>many|TRBV6-1|TRBD2|TRBJ2-7|17
CASRGLAGGPVYREQYF
TGTGCCAGCAGGGGACTAGCGGGAGGGCCGGTGTATCGAGAGCAGTACTTC
>.|TRBV6-2/TRBV6-3|.|TRBJ2-5|14
CASSNGPRQETQYF
TGTGCCAGTAGTAACGGACCGCGCCAAGAGACCCAGTACTTC
>.|TRBV28|TRBD1|TRBJ1-1|14
CASSLGQGRTEAFF
TGTGCCAGCAGTCTAGGACAGGGAAGGACTGAAGCTTTCTTT
>.|TRBV11-2|TRBD2|TRBJ2-7|15
CASSLDSSGGREQYF
TGTGCCAGCAGCTTAGATTCTAGCGGGGGCCGCGAGCAGTACTTC
>few|TRBV14|.|TRBJ2-7|14
CASSPYMGSYEQYF
TGTGCCAGCAGCCCGTACATGGGCTCCTACGAGCAGTACTTC
>.|TRBV6-1|.|TRBJ2-1|13
CASSCGQLDEQFF
TGTGCCAGCAGCTGCGGACAGCTCGATGAGCAGTTCTTC
>many|TRBV6-1|.|TRBJ2-7|16
CASSPPGRGPFHEQYF
TGTGCCAGCAGTCCCCCCGGCCGGGGGCCCTTCCACGAGCAGTACTTC
>many|TRBV5-1|.|TRBJ1-5|16
CASSLERQGPDQPQHF
TGCGCCAGCAGCTTGGAAAGGCAGGGCCCCGATCAGCCCCAGCATTTT
>many|TRBV29-1|.|TRBJ2-7|13
CSVEDPQNYEQYF
TGCAGCGTTGAAGATCCTCAGAACTACGAGCAGTACTTC
>many|TRBV27|.|TRBJ1-1|14
CASTPGVLNTEAFF
TGTGCCAGCACCCCAGGGGTCCTGAACACTGAAGCTTTCTTT
>many|TRBV28|.|TRBJ1-2|13
CASSFGQNYGYTF
TGTGCCAGCAGCTTCGGACAGAACTATGGCTACACCTTC